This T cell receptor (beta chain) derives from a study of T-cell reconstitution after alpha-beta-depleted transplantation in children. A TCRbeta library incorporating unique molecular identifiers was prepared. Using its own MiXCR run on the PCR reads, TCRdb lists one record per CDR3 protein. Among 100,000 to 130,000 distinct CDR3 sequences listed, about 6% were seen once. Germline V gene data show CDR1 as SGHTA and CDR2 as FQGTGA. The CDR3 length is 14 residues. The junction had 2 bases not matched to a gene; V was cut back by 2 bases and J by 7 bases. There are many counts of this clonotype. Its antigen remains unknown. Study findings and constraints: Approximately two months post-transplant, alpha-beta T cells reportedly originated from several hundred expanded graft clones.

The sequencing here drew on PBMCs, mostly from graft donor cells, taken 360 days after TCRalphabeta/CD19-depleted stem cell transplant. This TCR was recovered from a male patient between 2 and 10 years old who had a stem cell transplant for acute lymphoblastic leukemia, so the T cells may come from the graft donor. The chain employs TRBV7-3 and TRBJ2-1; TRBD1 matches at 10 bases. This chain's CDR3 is CASSLGTGANEQFF. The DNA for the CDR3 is TGTGCCAGCAGCTTAGGGACAGGGGCTAATGAGCAGTTCTTC.